A single sample gave rise to the 30 T cell receptor beta chains below, sequenced in a study of monozygotic twins with inflammatory bowel disease. After re-calling the 5' RACE reads, TCRdb lists one entry per CDR3 protein, DNA absent. The repertoire table contains approximately 400,000 distinct CDR3 sequences. The sequenced sample was blood. The receptors derive from a human donor with ulcerative colitis or Crohn's disease, or a healthy co-twin of an affected twin (not recorded which).

The CDR3 spells CSATPGAGGLSYEQYF. The rearrangement uses TRBV20-1 and TRBJ2-7; the TCRdb D gene call, TRBD1, has no DNA to confirm it. The CDR3 contains 16 residues. Germline CDR1 is DFQATT and CDR2 is SNEGSKA (reference sequence).

This sequence joins TRBV5-1 and TRBJ2-4; the D call from TCRdb, TRBD1, cannot be confirmed without DNA. This CDR3 region has 13 residues. Germline lookup yields CDR1 SGHRS and CDR2 YFSETQ. The chain's CDR3 is CASSPPGQNIQYF.

The chain joins TRBV12-3 or TRBV12-4 to TRBJ1-1. CDR3 size: 15 residues. CDR3 protein: CASSLYSSGNTEAFF.

The rearrangement joins TRBV4-1 to TRBJ2-3; the TCRdb D gene call, TRBD2, has no DNA to confirm it. This CDR3 comprises 16 residues. The V gene's germline CDR1 is MGHRA and CDR2 YSYEKL. CDR3 amino acids: CASSQDLAGEADTQYF.

The chain uses TRBV6-6 and TRBJ1-1. CDR3 size: 14 residues. Germline V CDR1 and CDR2: MNHNY, SVGAGI (reference sequence). CDR3: CASSTQIGYTEAFF.

The chain is built from TRBV6-2 or TRBV6-3 and TRBJ2-7. This CDR3 region has 14 residues. Germline V gives CDR1 MNHEY, CDR2 SVGEGT. The CDR3 loop reads CASRTLSSSYEQYF.

This chain connects TRBV10-3 to TRBJ1-5; TCRdb reports TRBD1, a call that lacks DNA to check it against. Per the germline V gene, CDR1 is ENHRY and CDR2 is SYGVKD. The CDR3 is 15 amino acids. The CDR3 region is CAIGDRGQINQPQHF.

This sequence joins TRBV20-1 and TRBJ2-7; TCRdb's D call, TRBD2, is unchecked because there is no DNA. The CDR3 sequence is 18 residues long. CDR1 and CDR2 from the germline V gene are DFQATT and SNEGSKA (reference sequence). The CDR3 sequence is CSARDVTGVRDYSYEQYF.

The genes are TRBV12-3 or TRBV12-4 and TRBJ2-5; absent DNA, TCRdb's TRBD1 call cannot be checked. This CDR3 region has 19 residues. This CDR3 reads CASSLSWTGILGNQETQYF.

The chain links TRBV5-6 to TRBJ2-3; lacking DNA, the TRBD1 call made by TCRdb goes unchecked. This CDR3 spans 17 amino acids. Looked up from germline, CDR1 is SGHDT and CDR2 is YYEEEE. CDR3 in amino acids: CASSLKVGTGEADTQYF.

The rearrangement uses TRBV29-1 and TRBJ2-2. The CDR3 contains 15 residues. Per the germline V gene, CDR1 is SQVTM and CDR2 is ANQGSEA. CDR3 protein: CSVEDRTFNTGELFF.

The chain links TRBV9 to TRBJ2-7; TCRdb designates TRBD1, a call that cannot be tested without DNA. This CDR3 comprises 14 residues. Germline assignment: CDR1 SGDLS and CDR2 YYNGEE. This CDR3 reads CASSVATGGYEQYF. The full variable domain, completed using reference TRBV9 and TRBJ2-7, is DSGVTQTPKHLITATGQRVTLRCSPRSGDLSVYWYQQSLDQGLQFLIQYYNGEERAKGNILERFSAQQFPDLHSELNLSSLELGDSALYFCASSVATGGYEQYFGPGTRLTVT.

The chain's CDR3 is CSARDFSRGKETQYF. The V gene is TRBV20-1, the J gene TRBJ2-5; TCRdb's D call, TRBD1, is unchecked because there is no DNA. CDR1 DFQATT and CDR2 SNEGSKA come from the germline V gene (reference sequence). This CDR3 has 15 amino acids.

The chain joins TRBV20-1 to TRBJ2-3; TCRdb's D gene call, TRBD2, goes unchecked for lack of DNA. The CDR3 has 16 amino acids. Germline assignment: CDR1 DFQATT and CDR2 SNEGSKA (reference sequence). CDR3 loop: CSAPPLGGGVTDTQYF.

The chain combines TRBV6-5 with TRBJ2-4. The CDR3 runs 15 residues. Germline assignment: CDR1 MNHEY and CDR2 SVGAGI. The CDR3 loop reads CASSSVGAAKNIQYF.

This chain links TRBV29-1 with TRBJ1-2; TCRdb proposes TRBD1, but this gene call is untestable without DNA. Germline assignment: CDR1 SQVTM and CDR2 ANQGSEA. The CDR3 sequence is 12 residues long. The CDR3 loop reads CSVGQGNYGYTF.

This chain links TRBV5-1 with TRBJ1-2; TCRdb returns TRBD1, unconfirmable since there is no DNA. CDR1 and CDR2 (germline): SGHRS, YFSETQ. There are 14 residues in the CDR3. The CDR3 spells CASSGDGGGYGYTF.

CDR3 loop: CASSNRGNTGELFF. The rearrangement joins TRBV5-1 to TRBJ2-2; the D call from TCRdb, TRBD1, cannot be confirmed without DNA. Germline assignment: CDR1 SGHRS and CDR2 YFSETQ. CDR3 length equals 14 residues.

This rearrangement joins TRBV29-1 to TRBJ2-5. Germline V gives CDR1 SQVTM, CDR2 ANQGSEA. CDR3 length: 12 residues. CDR3 in amino acids: CSVGPAAETQYF.

J is TRBJ2-2 and V is TRBV4-2; TCRdb proposes TRBD1, but this gene call is untestable without DNA. Per the germline V gene, CDR1 is LGHNA and CDR2 is YNFKEQ. The CDR3 spans 17 residues. The CDR3 protein is CASSQPAAAPGTGELFF.

This sequence joins TRBV11-2 and TRBJ2-1; TCRdb's D gene call, TRBD1, goes unchecked for lack of DNA. Germline V gene sequence: CDR1 SGHAT, CDR2 FQNNGV. This CDR3 region has 18 residues. The CDR3 region is CASSKSQGSGAGNNEQFF.

The rearrangement uses TRBV18 and TRBJ1-2. In germline, CDR1 is KGHSH, CDR2 LQKENI. The CDR3 runs to 15 residues. This CDR3 is CASSPPHVDDYGYTF.

The V call is TRBV5-1, the J call TRBJ2-7; without DNA, the TCRdb call of TRBD1 cannot be checked. The length of the CDR3 is 15 residues. Per the germline V gene, CDR1 is SGHRS and CDR2 is YFSETQ. CDR3 amino acids: CASSLRQGGSYEQYF.

CDR3 sequence: CASSYHVLAGGYNEQFF. The rearrangement uses TRBV6-2 or TRBV6-3 and TRBJ2-1; the D gene TCRdb calls, TRBD2, cannot be checked with no DNA. Germline V lookup: CDR1 MNHEY, CDR2 SVGEGT. This CDR3 is built from 17 residues.

This chain links TRBV20-1 with TRBJ2-7; TCRdb designates TRBD1, a call that cannot be tested without DNA. Germline V gene sequence: CDR1 DFQATT, CDR2 SNEGSKA (reference sequence). CDR3 length: 14 residues. CDR3 protein: CSVERPGWGFEQYF.

The rearrangement uses TRBV20-1 and TRBJ2-1; checking the TCRdb D call of TRBD2 is not possible without DNA. The germline V gene has CDR1 DFQATT and CDR2 SNEGSKA (reference sequence). The CDR3 is 16 residues long. The CDR3 spells CSAPLAGGSSYNEQFF.

This sequence joins TRBV15 and TRBJ2-1; TCRdb lists TRBD1, though no DNA is available to test this call. The V gene's germline CDR1 is LNHNV and CDR2 YYDKDF (reference sequence). The CDR3 length is 15 residues. CDR3 amino acids: CATRSGRGGYNEQFF.

This chain connects TRBV4-3 to TRBJ2-2; TCRdb calls TRBD2, which cannot be checked without DNA. The CDR3 has 16 amino acids. Germline lookup yields CDR1 LGHNA and CDR2 YSLEER. CDR3 region: CASTTLEGPFTGELFF.

This rearrangement joins TRBV12-3 or TRBV12-4 to TRBJ2-2. The CDR3 extends over 13 amino acids. The CDR3: CASSLSSTGELFF.

The chain carries TRBV25-1 and TRBJ2-1. Germline values: CDR1 MGHDK, CDR2 SYGVNS. This CDR3 contains 16 residues. The CDR3 is CASSERVGAIPNEQFF.